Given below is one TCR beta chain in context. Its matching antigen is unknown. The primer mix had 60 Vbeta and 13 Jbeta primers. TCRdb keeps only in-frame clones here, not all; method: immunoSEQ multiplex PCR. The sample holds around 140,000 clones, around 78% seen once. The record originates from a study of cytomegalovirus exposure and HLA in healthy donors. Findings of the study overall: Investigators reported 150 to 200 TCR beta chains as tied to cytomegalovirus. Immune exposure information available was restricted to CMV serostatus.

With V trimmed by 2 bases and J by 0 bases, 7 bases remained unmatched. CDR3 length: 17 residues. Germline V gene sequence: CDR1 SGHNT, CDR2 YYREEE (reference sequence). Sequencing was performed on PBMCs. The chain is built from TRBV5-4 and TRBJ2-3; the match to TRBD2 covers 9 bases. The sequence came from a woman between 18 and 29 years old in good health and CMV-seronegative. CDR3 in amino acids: CASSLEREVGSTDTQYF. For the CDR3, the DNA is TGTGCCAGCAGCTTAGAGCGGGAGGTTGGAAGCACAGATACGCAGTATTTT.